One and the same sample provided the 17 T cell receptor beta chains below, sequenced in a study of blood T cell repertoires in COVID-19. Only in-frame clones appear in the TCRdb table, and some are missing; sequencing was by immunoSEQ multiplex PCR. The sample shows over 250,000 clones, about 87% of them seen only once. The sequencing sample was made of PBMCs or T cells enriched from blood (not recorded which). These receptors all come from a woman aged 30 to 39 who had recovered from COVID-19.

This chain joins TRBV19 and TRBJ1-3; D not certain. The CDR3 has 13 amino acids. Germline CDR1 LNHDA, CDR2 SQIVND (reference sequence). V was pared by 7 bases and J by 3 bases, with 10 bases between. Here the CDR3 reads CASTGNYGNTIYF. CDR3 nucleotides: TGTGCCAGTACCGGGAACTATGGAAACACCATATATTTT.

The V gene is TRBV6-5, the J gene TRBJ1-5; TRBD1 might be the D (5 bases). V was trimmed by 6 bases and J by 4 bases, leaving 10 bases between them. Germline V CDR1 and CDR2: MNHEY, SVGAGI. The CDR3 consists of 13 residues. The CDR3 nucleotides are TGTGCCAGCAGACCGGGACTAAATCAGCCCCAGCATTTT. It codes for CASRPGLNQPQHF.

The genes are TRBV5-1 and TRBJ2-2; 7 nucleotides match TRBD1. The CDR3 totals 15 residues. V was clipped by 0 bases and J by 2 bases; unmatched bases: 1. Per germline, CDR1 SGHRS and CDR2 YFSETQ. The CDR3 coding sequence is TGCGCCAGCAGCTTGGAAGGGGGCAACACCGGGGAGCTGTTTTTT. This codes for CASSLEGGNTGELFF.

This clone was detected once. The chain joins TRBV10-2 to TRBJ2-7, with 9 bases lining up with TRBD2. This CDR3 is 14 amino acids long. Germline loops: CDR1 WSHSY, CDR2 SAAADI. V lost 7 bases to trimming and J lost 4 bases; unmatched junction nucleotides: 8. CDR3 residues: CASTPSGLAYEQYF. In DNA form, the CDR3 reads TGCGCCAGCACTCCCTCGGGACTAGCTTACGAGCAGTACTTC.

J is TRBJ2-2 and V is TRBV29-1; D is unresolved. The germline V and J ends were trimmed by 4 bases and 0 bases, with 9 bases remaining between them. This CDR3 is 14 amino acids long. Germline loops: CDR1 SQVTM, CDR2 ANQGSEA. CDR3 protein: CSVVAMTNTGELFF. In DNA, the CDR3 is TGCAGCGTTGTTGCGATGACGAACACCGGGGAGCTGTTTTTT.

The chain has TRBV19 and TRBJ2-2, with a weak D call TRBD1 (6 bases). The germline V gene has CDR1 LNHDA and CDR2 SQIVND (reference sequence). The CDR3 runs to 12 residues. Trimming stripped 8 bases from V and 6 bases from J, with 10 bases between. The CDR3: CASQQGSGELFF. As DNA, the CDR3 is TGTGCCAGTCAACAGGGATCCGGGGAGCTGTTTTTT.

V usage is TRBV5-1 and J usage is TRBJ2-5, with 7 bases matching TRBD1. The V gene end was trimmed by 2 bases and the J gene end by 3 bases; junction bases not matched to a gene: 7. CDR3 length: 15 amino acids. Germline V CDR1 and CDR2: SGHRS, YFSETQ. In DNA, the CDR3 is TGCGCCAGCAGCTTATTACCCGGGACAGAAGAGACCCAGTACTTC. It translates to CASSLLPGTEETQYF.

This chain's CDR3 is CASSPAGLNTDTQYF. The CDR3 bases are TGTGCCAGCAGCCCAGCGGGGCTCAACACAGATACGCAGTATTTT. V gene TRBV28 combines with J gene TRBJ2-3; TRBD2 aligns across 7 bases. V was pared by 6 bases and J by 2 bases, with 8 bases of the junction left unmatched. This CDR3 comprises 15 residues. Germline V lookup: CDR1 MDHEN, CDR2 SYDVKM.

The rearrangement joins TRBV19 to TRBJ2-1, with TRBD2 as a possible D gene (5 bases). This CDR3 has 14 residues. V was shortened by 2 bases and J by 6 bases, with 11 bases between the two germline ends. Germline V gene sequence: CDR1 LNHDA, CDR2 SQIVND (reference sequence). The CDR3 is CASSIHGVGNEQFF. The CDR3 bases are TGTGCCAGTAGTATACACGGGGTCGGCAATGAGCAGTTCTTC.

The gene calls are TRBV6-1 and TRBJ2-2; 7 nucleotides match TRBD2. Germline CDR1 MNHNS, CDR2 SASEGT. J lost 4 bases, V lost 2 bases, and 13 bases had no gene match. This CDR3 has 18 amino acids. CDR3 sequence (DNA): TGTGCCAGCAGTGAATATCTGGCTATGGCGGGGGTCACCGGGGAGCTGTTTTTT. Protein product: CASSEYLAMAGVTGELFF.

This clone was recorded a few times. This CDR3 reads CASSSQQQRGPLHF. Here the CDR3 DNA reads TGTGCCAGCAGTTCCCAACAACAGCGGGGGCCCCTCCACTTT. V gene TRBV28 combines with J gene TRBJ1-6, with D perhaps TRBD1 (5 bases). The CDR3 totals 14 residues. Germline lookup yields CDR1 MDHEN and CDR2 SYDVKM. The V and J ends lost 4 bases and 13 bases respectively, with 17 bases between them. The whole variable domain, remainder taken from reference TRBV28 and TRBJ1-6, is DVKVTQSSRYLVKRTGEKVFLECVQDMDHENMFWYRQDPGLGLRLIYFSYDVKMKEKGDIPEGYSVSREKKERFSLILESASTNQTSMYLCASSSQQQRGPLHFGNGTRLTVT.

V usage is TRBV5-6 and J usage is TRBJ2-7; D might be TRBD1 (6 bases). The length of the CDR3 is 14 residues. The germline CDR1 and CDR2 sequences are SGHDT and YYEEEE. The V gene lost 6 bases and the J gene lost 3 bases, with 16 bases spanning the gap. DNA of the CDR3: TGTGCCAGCACCCGACCAGGACAGCGCTACGAGCAGTACTTC. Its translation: CASTRPGQRYEQYF.

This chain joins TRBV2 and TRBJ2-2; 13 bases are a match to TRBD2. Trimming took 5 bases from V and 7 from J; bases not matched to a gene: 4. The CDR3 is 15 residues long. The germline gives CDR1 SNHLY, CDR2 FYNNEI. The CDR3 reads CASSRLAGGGGELFF. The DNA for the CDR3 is TGTGCCAGCAGTCGACTAGCGGGGGGAGGCGGGGAGCTGTTTTTT.

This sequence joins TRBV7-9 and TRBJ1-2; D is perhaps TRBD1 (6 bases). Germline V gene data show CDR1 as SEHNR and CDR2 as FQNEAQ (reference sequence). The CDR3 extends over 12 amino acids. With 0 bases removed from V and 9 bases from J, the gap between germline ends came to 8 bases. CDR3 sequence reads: CASSLAQGSYTF. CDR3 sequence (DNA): TGTGCCAGCAGCTTAGCACAGGGTAGCTACACCTTC.

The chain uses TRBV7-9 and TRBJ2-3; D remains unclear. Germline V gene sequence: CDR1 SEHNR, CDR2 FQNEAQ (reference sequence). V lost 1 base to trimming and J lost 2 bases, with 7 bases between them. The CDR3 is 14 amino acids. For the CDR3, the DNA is TGTGCCAGCAGCTTAGAAGCATCCACAGATACGCAGTATTTT. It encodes CASSLEASTDTQYF.

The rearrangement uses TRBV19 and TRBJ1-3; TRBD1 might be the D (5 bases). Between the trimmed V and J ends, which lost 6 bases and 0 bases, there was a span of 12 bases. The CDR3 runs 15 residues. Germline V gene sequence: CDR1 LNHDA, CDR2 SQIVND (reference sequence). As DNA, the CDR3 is TGTGCCAGTAGAGAGAGGACATTCTCTGGAAACACCATATATTTT. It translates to CASRERTFSGNTIYF.

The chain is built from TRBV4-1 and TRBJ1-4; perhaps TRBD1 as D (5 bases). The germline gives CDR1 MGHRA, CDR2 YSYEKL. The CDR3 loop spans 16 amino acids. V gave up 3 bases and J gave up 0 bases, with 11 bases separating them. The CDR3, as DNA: TGCGCCAGCAGCCACCAGGGTACCGCAACTAATGAAAAACTGTTTTTT. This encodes CASSHQGTATNEKLFF.